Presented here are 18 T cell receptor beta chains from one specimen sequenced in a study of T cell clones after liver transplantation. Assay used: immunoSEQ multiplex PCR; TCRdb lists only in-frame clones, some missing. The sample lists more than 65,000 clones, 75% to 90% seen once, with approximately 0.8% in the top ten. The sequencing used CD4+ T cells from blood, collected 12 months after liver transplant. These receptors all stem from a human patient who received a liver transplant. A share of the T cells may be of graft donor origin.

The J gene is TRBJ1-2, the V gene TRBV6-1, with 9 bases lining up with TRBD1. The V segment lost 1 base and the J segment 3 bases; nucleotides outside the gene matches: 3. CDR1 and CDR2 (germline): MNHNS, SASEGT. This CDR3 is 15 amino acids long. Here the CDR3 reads CASSEGWTGDYGYTF. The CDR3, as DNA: TGTGCCAGCAGTGAAGGGTGGACAGGGGACTATGGCTACACCTTC.

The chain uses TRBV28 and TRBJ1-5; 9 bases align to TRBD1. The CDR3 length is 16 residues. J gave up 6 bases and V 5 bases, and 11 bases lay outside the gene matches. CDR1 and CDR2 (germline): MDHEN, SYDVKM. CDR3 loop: CASSESGTGFSQPQHF. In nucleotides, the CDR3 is TGTGCCAGCAGTGAATCCGGGACAGGGTTTAGTCAGCCCCAGCATTTT.

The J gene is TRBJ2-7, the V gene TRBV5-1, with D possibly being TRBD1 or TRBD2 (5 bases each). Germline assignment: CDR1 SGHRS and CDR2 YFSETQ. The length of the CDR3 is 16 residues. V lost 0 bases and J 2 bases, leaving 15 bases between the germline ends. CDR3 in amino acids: CASSLDGIGGTYEQYF. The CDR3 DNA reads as TGCGCCAGCAGCTTGGACGGTATTGGGGGAACCTACGAGCAGTACTTC.

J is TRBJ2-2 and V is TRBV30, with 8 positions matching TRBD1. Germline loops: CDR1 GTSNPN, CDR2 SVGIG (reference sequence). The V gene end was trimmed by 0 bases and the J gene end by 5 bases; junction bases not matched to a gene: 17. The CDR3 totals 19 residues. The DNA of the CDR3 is TGTGCCTGGAGTGTAAAATTAGGGTACGGGACAGGAGAAACCGGGGAGCTGTTTTTT. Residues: CAWSVKLGYGTGETGELFF.

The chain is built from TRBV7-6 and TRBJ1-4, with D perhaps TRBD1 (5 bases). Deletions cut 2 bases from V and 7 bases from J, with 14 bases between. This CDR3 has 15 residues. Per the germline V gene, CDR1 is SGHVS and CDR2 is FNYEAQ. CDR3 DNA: TGTGCCAGCAGCTTAAGCCCCCAGGGAGGTGAAAAACTGTTTTTT. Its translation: CASSLSPQGGEKLFF.

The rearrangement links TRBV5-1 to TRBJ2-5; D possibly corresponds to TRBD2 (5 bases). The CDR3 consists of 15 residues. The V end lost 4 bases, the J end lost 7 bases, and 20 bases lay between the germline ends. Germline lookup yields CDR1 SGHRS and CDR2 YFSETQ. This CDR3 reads CASSPTSGPRGTQYF. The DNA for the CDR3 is TGCGCCAGCAGCCCTACATCCGGGCCTCGGGGGACCCAGTACTTC.

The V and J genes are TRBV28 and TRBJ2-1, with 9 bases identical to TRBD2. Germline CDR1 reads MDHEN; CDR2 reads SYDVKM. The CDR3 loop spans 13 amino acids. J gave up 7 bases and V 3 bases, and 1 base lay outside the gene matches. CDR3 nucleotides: TGTGCCAGCAGTTTTAGCGGGAGAAATGAGCAGTTCTTC. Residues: CASSFSGRNEQFF.

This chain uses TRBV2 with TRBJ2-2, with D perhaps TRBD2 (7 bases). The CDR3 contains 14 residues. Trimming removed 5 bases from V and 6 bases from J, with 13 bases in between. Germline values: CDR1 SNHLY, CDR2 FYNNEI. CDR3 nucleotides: TGTGCCAGCAGTAGACTAGGGGGGGCCGGGGAGCTGTTTTTT. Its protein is CASSRLGGAGELFF.

The CDR3 loop reads CASSYSGGRAAETQYF. CDR3 in DNA: TGTGCCAGCAGTTACTCTGGAGGGAGGGCCGCCGAGACCCAGTACTTC. This chain links TRBV6-6 with TRBJ2-5, with TRBD2 matching 7 bases. The CDR3 totals 16 residues. The V segment lost 0 bases and the J segment 5 bases; nucleotides outside the gene matches: 9. Germline CDR1 is MNHNY and CDR2 is SVGAGI (reference sequence).

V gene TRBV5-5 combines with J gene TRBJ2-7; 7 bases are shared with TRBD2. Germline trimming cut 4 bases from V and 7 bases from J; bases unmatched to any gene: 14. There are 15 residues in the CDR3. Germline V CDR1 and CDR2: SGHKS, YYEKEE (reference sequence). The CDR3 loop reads CASSPRLADPWEQYF. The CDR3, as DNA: TGTGCCAGCAGCCCGCGACTAGCAGACCCCTGGGAGCAGTACTTC.

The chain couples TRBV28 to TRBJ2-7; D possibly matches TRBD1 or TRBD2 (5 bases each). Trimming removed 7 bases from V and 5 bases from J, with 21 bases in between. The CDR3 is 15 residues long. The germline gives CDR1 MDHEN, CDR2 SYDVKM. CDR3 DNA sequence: TGTGCCAGCACCCCCCTGGGACCGAGAATCGACGAGCAGTACTTC. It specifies CASTPLGPRIDEQYF.

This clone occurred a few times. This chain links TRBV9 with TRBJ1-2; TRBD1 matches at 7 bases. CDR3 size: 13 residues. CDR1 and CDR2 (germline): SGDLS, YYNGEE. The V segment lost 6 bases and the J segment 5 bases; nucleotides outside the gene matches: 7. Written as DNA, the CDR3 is TGTGCCAGCACCAAAGGGACAGCTTATGGCTACACCTTC. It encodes CASTKGTAYGYTF.

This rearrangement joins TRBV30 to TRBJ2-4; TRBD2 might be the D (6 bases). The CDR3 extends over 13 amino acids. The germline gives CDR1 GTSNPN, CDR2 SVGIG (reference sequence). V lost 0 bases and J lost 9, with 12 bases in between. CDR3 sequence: CAWSVSGEAIQYF. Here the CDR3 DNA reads TGTGCCTGGAGTGTTTCGGGAGAGGCCATTCAGTACTTC.

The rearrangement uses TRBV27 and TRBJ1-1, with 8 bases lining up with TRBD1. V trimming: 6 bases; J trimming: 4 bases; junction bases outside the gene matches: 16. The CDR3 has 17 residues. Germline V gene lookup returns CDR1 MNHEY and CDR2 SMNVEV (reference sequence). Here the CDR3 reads CASRPLSGGETGTEAFF. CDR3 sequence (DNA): TGTGCCAGCAGACCCCTGTCAGGGGGCGAAACAGGCACTGAAGCTTTCTTT.

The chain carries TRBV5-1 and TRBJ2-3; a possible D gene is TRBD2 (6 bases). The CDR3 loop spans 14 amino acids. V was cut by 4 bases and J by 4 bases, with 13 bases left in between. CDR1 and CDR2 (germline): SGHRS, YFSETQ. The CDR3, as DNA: TGCGCCAGCAGCAGCTGGGACTGGGCAGATACGCAGTATTTT. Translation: CASSSWDWADTQYF.

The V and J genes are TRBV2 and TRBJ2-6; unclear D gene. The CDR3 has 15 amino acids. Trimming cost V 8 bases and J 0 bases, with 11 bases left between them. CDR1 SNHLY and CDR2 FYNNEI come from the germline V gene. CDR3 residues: CASLLLDSGANVLTF. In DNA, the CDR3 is TGTGCCAGCCTCCTTTTAGACTCTGGGGCCAACGTCCTGACTTTC.

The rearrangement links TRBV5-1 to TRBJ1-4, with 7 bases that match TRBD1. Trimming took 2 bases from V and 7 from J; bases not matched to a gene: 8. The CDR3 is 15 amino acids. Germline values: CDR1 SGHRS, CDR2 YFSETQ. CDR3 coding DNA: TGCGCCAGCAGCTTTTACGAGACAGGGATTGAAAAACTGTTTTTT. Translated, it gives CASSFYETGIEKLFF.

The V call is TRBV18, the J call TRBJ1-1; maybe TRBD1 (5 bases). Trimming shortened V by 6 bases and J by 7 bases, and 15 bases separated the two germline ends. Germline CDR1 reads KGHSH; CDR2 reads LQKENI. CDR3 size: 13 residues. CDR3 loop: CASSPSGTNEAFF. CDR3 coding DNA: TGTGCCAGCTCCCCTTCAGGGACGAATGAAGCTTTCTTT.